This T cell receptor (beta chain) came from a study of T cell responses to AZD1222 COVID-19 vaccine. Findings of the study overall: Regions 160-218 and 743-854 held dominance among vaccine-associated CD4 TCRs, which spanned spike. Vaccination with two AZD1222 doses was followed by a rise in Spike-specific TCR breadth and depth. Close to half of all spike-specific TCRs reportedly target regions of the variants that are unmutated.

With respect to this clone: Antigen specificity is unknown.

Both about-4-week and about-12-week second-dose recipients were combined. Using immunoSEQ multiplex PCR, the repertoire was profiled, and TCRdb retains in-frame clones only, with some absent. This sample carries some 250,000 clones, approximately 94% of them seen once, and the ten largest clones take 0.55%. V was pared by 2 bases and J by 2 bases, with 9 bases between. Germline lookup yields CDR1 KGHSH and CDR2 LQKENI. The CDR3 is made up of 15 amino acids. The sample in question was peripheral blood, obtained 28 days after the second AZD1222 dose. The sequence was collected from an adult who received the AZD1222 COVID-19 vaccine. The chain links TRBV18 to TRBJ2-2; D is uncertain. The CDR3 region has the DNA TGTGCCAGCTCACCAACGGGTTCTAACACCGGGGAGCTGTTTTTT. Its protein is CASSPTGSNTGELFF.